This entry is about one T cell receptor (beta chain). The CDR3 totals 14 residues. V lost 0 bases, J lost 5 bases, and 10 bases lay in between. Germline CDR1 reads ENHRY; CDR2 reads SYGVKD. The data were obtained in a study of blood T cell repertoires in COVID-19. Study summary: PBMCs, B-cell-depleted T cells, or T cells were the source of the cDNA or gDNA that made up the material.

Methods used by the authors: Cell counts per sample came from amplifying reference gene primers. This table comes from immunoSEQ multiplex PCR, and its TCRdb copy is limited to in-frame clones, with some not included. The V and J calls and the clone size are those of that table, but D and trimming were determined from the DNA. Among 70,000 or so clones listed, around 79% were seen once. The specimen sequenced was peripheral blood. This chain connects TRBV10-3 to TRBJ1-1; possible D gene TRBD1, 5 bases. The clonotype comes from a man aged 55 to 70 with acute or convalescent COVID-19. CDR3 bases: TGTGCCATCAGTGAGTCTGGGGGGGGGACTGAAGCTTTCTTT. Translated: CAISESGGGTEAFF.